The clone carrying this T cell receptor (beta chain) was observed a handful of times. As handled by the study authors: Reference gene primer amplification in the assay estimated nucleated cell counts. Assay: immunoSEQ multiplex PCR; the TCRdb copy retains only in-frame clones and omits some. The DNA was the basis for D and trimming; V, J and clone size are from that table. Counted here are around 70,000 clones, roughly 75% occurring once; the ten biggest clones make up more than 9.5%. Trimming took off 5 bases at V and 12 bases at J, with 17 bases between the two ends. Germline CDR1 SGHVS, CDR2 FQNEAQ. The CDR3 totals 12 residues. The data stem from a study of blood T cell repertoires in COVID-19. Study summary: The origin of the acute and convalescent COVID-19 samples was the United States, Italy and Spain. T cells, B-cell-depleted T cells, or PBMCs provided the cDNA or gDNA that served as material.

This receptor was taken from a human donor in a cohort sampled during active COVID-19. The chain carries TRBV7-8 and TRBJ2-7, with D maybe TRBD1 (5 bases). Sequencing input: peripheral blood. Here the CDR3 reads CASSANAGPRYF. DNA of the CDR3: TGTGCCAGCAGCGCGAACGCAGGGCCCCGGTACTTC.